The T cell receptor (beta chain) under discussion was sequenced for a study of cytotoxic CD8 clonotypes in ibrutinib-treated CLL. Data came from immunoSEQ multiplex PCR; TCRdb stores just in-frame clones and leaves some out. The table shows more than 110,000 clones, with under 95% occurring only once. Between the trimmed V and J ends, which lost 6 bases and 0 bases, there was a span of 15 bases. CDR3 length: 15 amino acids. The germline V gene has CDR1 MNHEY and CDR2 SMNVEV (reference sequence). The clonotype originates from a human donor with chronic lymphocytic leukemia. V usage is TRBV27 and J usage is TRBJ2-7; no clear D. The specimen comprised PBMCs, sampled after 12 months of ibrutinib treatment. This CDR3 reads CASRPDASSSYEQYF. The CDR3 nucleotides read TGTGCCAGCAGACCAGATGCCTCAAGCTCCTACGAGCAGTACTTC.